This T cell receptor beta chain appears in the sequencing data of a study of cytomegalovirus exposure and HLA in healthy donors. The table came from immunoSEQ multiplex PCR; TCRdb's copy has only in-frame clones and leaves some out. This sample has around 62,000 clones; 80% to 90% occur once, and the top ten carry over 1.5%. This clone has just a few counts. Antigen: not known. General observations from the study: Reported results showed that the classifier diagnosed cytomegalovirus status with high specificity and sensitivity. Researchers counted around 180 TCR beta chains as cytomegalovirus-associated. There were a few CMV-associated chains whose specificity for CMV antigens was confirmed in vitro.

The TCR was taken from a woman aged 18-29 years in good health and CMV-seronegative. Sequencing input: PBMCs.

CDR3 sequence: CSARLWTSGSYEQFF. The CDR3 DNA follows: TGCAGCGCCCGACTTTGGACTAGCGGGAGCTATGAGCAGTTCTTC. The gene calls are TRBV29-1 and TRBJ2-1, with TRBD2 matching 13 bases. Per germline, CDR1 SQVTM and CDR2 ANQGSEA. V gave up 7 bases and J gave up 8 bases; unmatched junction bases: 11. The CDR3 has 15 residues.